This is a list of T cell receptor beta chains from one sample in a study of T-cell reconstitution after alpha-beta-depleted transplantation in children. TCRdb independently ran MiXCR on the PCR reads; one entry per CDR3 protein. The table lists about 410,000 distinct CDR3 sequences, roughly 21% of them singletons. The source was PBMCs from the stem cell graft donor, collected from the stem cell graft. Source of these receptors: a human donor who donated a stem cell graft to a child with acute myeloid leukemia. Each CDR3 is given with its conserved first and last residue. The D gene is left open where the match is weak. Clone size is stated in some rows and not others, as once, few, many or a class when expanded.

D	V	J	size	DNA	CDR3
TRBD2	TRBV7-2	TRBJ2-3	many	TGTGCCAGCAGCTTAGCGGGGACTAGCCCCTTCACAGATACGCAGTATTTT	CASSLAGTSPFTDTQYF
TRBD2	TRBV29-1	TRBJ2-5	few	TGCAGCGTCCATAGCGGGAGTGCAAAGACCCAGTACTTC	CSVHSGSAKTQYF
TRBD1	TRBV6-1	TRBJ1-5	NA	TGTGCCAGCAGCCTCCTGGACAGGGCGGACCAGCCCCAGCATTTT	CASSLLDRADQPQHF
TRBD1	TRBV12-3/TRBV12-4	TRBJ2-7	few	TGTGCCAGCAGGCGGGGGACAGGGTCCTACGAGCAGTACTTC	CASRRGTGSYEQYF
NA	TRBV6-6	TRBJ2-2	few	TGTGCCAGCAGTTACTTGGTTACCGGGGAGCTGTTTTTT	CASSYLVTGELFF
NA	TRBV7-2	TRBJ1-4	few	TGTGCCAGCAGCTTACGACAGATTAATGAAAAACTGTTTTTT	CASSLRQINEKLFF
TRBD1	TRBV20-1	TRBJ1-6	few	TGCAGTGCTAGAGACCCCATGGACAGGGAGGTTTCACCCCTCCACTTT	CSARDPMDREVSPLHF
TRBD2	TRBV12-3/TRBV12-4	TRBJ2-7	NA	TGTGCCAGCAGCCTAGGTGGCGGGAGGGTTTACGAGCAGTACTTC	CASSLGGGRVYEQYF
TRBD2	TRBV18	TRBJ2-1	NA	TGTGCCAGCTCACCACTGGGAACTAGCGGGACCAATTCCTACAATGAGCAGTTCTTC	CASSPLGTSGTNSYNEQFF
NA	TRBV25-1	TRBJ2-1	NA	TGTGCCAGCAGTGTTGGTGGCCTCGGGCAGTTCTTC	CASSVGGLGQFF
TRBD2	TRBV5-1	TRBJ2-3	NA	TGCGCCAGCAGTCAAGGAGCGGGGGCTTCGGGCACAGATACGCAGTATTTT	CASSQGAGASGTDTQYF
NA	TRBV5-1	TRBJ1-1	NA	TGCGCCAGCAGCTTGACATCCATGAACACTGAAGCTTTCTTT	CASSLTSMNTEAFF
NA	TRBV5-1	TRBJ2-1	NA	TGCGCCAGCAGCTTGTTGGGGGGAAGGGGGTACAATGAGCAGTTCTTC	CASSLLGGRGYNEQFF
NA	TRBV5-6	TRBJ1-4	few	TGTGCCAGCAGCTTGGCAGTCTCGGACAGTTATGAAAAACTGTTTTTT	CASSLAVSDSYEKLFF
NA	TRBV29-1	TRBJ2-7	few	TGCAGCGTTGTGGGGAGAACCTACGAGCAGTACTTC	CSVVGRTYEQYF
NA	TRBV6-5	TRBJ2-5	NA	TGTGCCAGCAGTTATATTGGGGGGGAGACCCAGTACTTC	CASSYIGGETQYF
TRBD2	TRBV7-9	TRBJ2-1	NA	TGTGCCAGCAGCTTAGCAACGACTAGCGGGAGGAATGAGCAGTTCTTC	CASSLATTSGRNEQFF
TRBD1	TRBV20-1	TRBJ2-3	few	TGCAGTGCCCAAGACAGGGTTAAAGATACGCAGTATTTT	CSAQDRVKDTQYF
TRBD1	TRBV18	TRBJ2-6	NA	TGTGCCAGCTCACCGACAGGGGTTGGGCCTGGGGCCAACGTCCTGACTTTC	CASSPTGVGPGANVLTF
NA	TRBV5-5	TRBJ1-5	NA	TGTGCCAGCAGCCCGGAAAGGGACCGCAATCAGCCCCAGCATTTT	CASSPERDRNQPQHF
TRBD2	TRBV28	TRBJ2-1	few	TGTGCCAGCAGTATAGCGGGAAGTCACAATGAGCAGTTCTTC	CASSIAGSHNEQFF
TRBD1	TRBV28	TRBJ2-3	NA	TGTGCCAGCAGTAAAGGGACAGGGGTGTGGGGCACAGATACGCAGTATTTT	CASSKGTGVWGTDTQYF
NA	TRBV12-3/TRBV12-4	TRBJ1-1	few	TGTGCCAGCAGTTTTGAACCCCGGACCTCGGGCACTGAAGCTTTCTTT	CASSFEPRTSGTEAFF
TRBD1	TRBV12-3/TRBV12-4	TRBJ2-1	few	TGTGCCAGCAGTATCACCGGGACAGGGCCGAACAATGAGCAGTTCTTC	CASSITGTGPNNEQFF
TRBD1	TRBV11-2	TRBJ1-4	few	TGTGCCAGCAGCTTACGATTGACAGGGGGCAGTGAAAAACTGTTTTTT	CASSLRLTGGSEKLFF
NA	TRBV6-5	TRBJ1-2	many	TGTGCCAGCAGTTACTCGGGGGACAACTATGGCTACACCTTC	CASSYSGDNYGYTF
NA	TRBV12-3/TRBV12-4	TRBJ1-1	few	TGTGCCAGCAGCGCTCTGAAGAACACTGAAGCTTTCTTT	CASSALKNTEAFF
NA	TRBV6-5	TRBJ2-7	NA	TGTGCCAGCAGTTACTCGTTAGGGGACACCTACGAGCAGTACTTC	CASSYSLGDTYEQYF
NA	TRBV6-4	TRBJ2-1	once	TGTGCCAGCAGTGACTTTAATGAGCAGTTCTTC	CASSDFNEQFF
NA	TRBV14	TRBJ2-3	NA	TGTGCCAGCAGCCACCGCGAGCGGAGGCCCGATACGCAGTATTTT	CASSHRERRPDTQYF
NA	TRBV25-1	TRBJ1-1	NA	TGTGCCAGCAGTGAATCTAGACAGTCGAACACTGAAGCTTTCTTT	CASSESRQSNTEAFF
TRBD1	TRBV24-1	TRBJ2-1	NA	TGTGCCACCAGTGATCGAGGACAGGGTCGCAATGAGCAGTTCTTC	CATSDRGQGRNEQFF
NA	TRBV9	TRBJ2-2	NA	TGTGCCAGCAGCGTTACAGGGATCGGGGAGCTGTTTTTT	CASSVTGIGELFF
TRBD2	TRBV30	TRBJ2-1	NA	TGTGCGTGGGGACTAGCCAATGAGCAGTTCTTC	CAWGLANEQFF
TRBD1	TRBV12-3/TRBV12-4	TRBJ2-3	few	TGTGCCAGCAGTTTACTGGGACAGGGCACAGATACGCAGTATTTT	CASSLLGQGTDTQYF
NA	TRBV20-1	TRBJ2-1	many	TGCAGTGCTAGTGGGGGGACATCACTCAATGAGCAGTTCTTC	CSASGGTSLNEQFF
NA	TRBV2	TRBJ2-5	NA	TGTGCCAGCTCGATGGAGACCCAGTACTTC	CASSMETQYF
TRBD2	TRBV10-3	TRBJ2-2	NA	TGTGCCATCAGCCCGACTAGCGGAAACACCGGGGAGCTGTTTTTT	CAISPTSGNTGELFF
NA	TRBV2	TRBJ2-7	few	TGTGCCAGCAGTGGAGGGACGGGACACCGCTTCGAGCAGTACTTC	CASSGGTGHRFEQYF
TRBD1	TRBV29-1	TRBJ2-1	many	TGCAGCGTTGAAGAAACCGGGACAGGGGTAGCTCCCCGCTACAATGAGCAGTTCTTC	CSVEETGTGVAPRYNEQFF
NA	TRBV29-1	TRBJ2-3	NA	TGCAGCGTTGATCGAGCGGCAGATACGCAGTATTTT	CSVDRAADTQYF
NA	TRBV27	TRBJ2-2	NA	TGTGCCAGCAGTTTCACTGGGCAGGAGATCGGGGAGCTGTTTTTT	CASSFTGQEIGELFF
NA	TRBV24-1	TRBJ2-3	few	TGTGCCACCAGTGATTTGGACACTTATTCAGATACGCAGTATTTT	CATSDLDTYSDTQYF